Each of the 20 T cell receptor beta chains below was sequenced from the same sample in a study of response to subunit inactivated influenza vaccine. TCRdb reprocessed the RT-PCR reads via MiXCR and lists one record per CDR3 protein. Altogether about 540,000 distinct CDR3 sequences are present, approximately 24% being singletons, with the ten largest covering 2.5% to 3%. The sample was also linked to a second study, of T cells expressing NK-cell markers. From that report: Making the TCR beta cDNA relied on 5'RACE template switching with UMIs.

Sequenced here: CD4+ T cells sorted from PBMCs, sampled 11 to 12 days after vaccination. Source of these receptors: a man aged 50-60 years who received an inactivated influenza vaccine.

This clonotype was recorded a few times. This rearrangement joins TRBV3-1 to TRBJ1-1, with D unclear. This CDR3 is built from 12 residues. Trimming took 9 bases from V and 1 from J, leaving 9 bases between them. Germline CDR1 is LGHDT and CDR2 is YNNKEL (reference sequence). The CDR3 sequence: CASGSGNTEAFF. DNA for the CDR3: TGTGCCAGTGGATCAGGGAACACTGAAGCTTTCTTT.

This clonotype has more than one count but fewer than ten. This chain uses TRBV27 with TRBJ2-3; D remains unclear. The CDR3 has 11 amino acids. Germline V gene lookup returns CDR1 MNHEY and CDR2 SMNVEV (reference sequence). Trimming pared 1 base from V and 6 bases from J, leaving 2 bases between. Written as DNA, the CDR3 is TGTGCCAGCAGTTTATTCGATACGCAGTATTTT. It encodes CASSLFDTQYF.

This clonotype was detected only a few times. V gene TRBV12-3 or TRBV12-4 combines with J gene TRBJ2-2; D is unclear. This CDR3 comprises 12 residues. With 3 bases removed from V and 6 bases from J, the gap between germline ends came to 5 bases. The CDR3 here is CASSFAPGELFF. The CDR3 DNA is TGTGCCAGCAGTTTCGCCCCCGGGGAGCTGTTTTTT.

This sequence joins TRBV7-2 and TRBJ2-7, with 9 nucleotides matching TRBD2. This CDR3 region has 16 residues. Looked up from germline, CDR1 is SGHTA and CDR2 is FQGNSA. V lost 2 bases, J lost 2 bases, and 7 bases stayed unmatched. The CDR3 sequence is CASSLMGPSGAYEQYF. The CDR3 coding sequence is TGTGCCAGCAGCTTAATGGGACCTAGCGGGGCCTACGAGCAGTACTTC.

The chain is built from TRBV10-1 and TRBJ2-2; TRBD1 matches 7 bases. J lost 7 bases, V lost 2 bases, and 13 bases had no gene match. The CDR3 contains 17 residues. Germline V gene data show CDR1 as WNHNN and CDR2 as SYGVQD (reference sequence). This chain's CDR3 is CASSEILAGGHGGELFF. As DNA, the CDR3 is TGCGCCAGCAGTGAGATTTTGGCAGGGGGTCATGGCGGGGAGCTGTTTTTT.

V and J are TRBV4-2 and TRBJ2-2, with 7 bases identical to TRBD1. The germline V gene encodes CDR1 LGHNA and CDR2 YNFKEQ. CDR3 length: 15 residues. V lost 6 bases, J lost 2 bases, and 6 bases stayed unmatched. In DNA form, the CDR3 reads TGTGCCAGCAGATCCGGGACAGCTAACACCGGGGAGCTGTTTTTT. Translation: CASRSGTANTGELFF.

Concerning this clonotype: An end of the junction differs from the germline gene, which may be a read error. The rearrangement joins TRBV15 to TRBJ2-3; 9 bases are shared with TRBD1. Germline CDR1 is LNHNV and CDR2 is YYDKDF (reference sequence). CDR3 size: 16 residues. This CDR3 is CATSRKGTGRTDTRYF. As DNA, the CDR3 is TGTGCCACCAGCAGAAAGGGGACAGGGAGAACAGATACGCGGTATTTT.

The table lists this clonotype with a few counts. The V gene is TRBV28, the J gene TRBJ2-2; no firm D call. Germline CDR1 and CDR2: MDHEN and SYDVKM. The CDR3 is 14 amino acids. V lost 8 bases and J 0 bases, leaving 10 bases between the germline ends. CDR3 nucleotide sequence: TGTGCCAGCTGCGGCCCGACGAACACCGGGGAGCTGTTTTTT. It yields the protein CASCGPTNTGELFF.

The genes are TRBV7-9 and TRBJ1-2; D gene unclear. CDR1 and CDR2 from the germline V gene are SEHNR and FQNEAQ (reference sequence). CDR3 size: 13 residues. Trimming stripped 4 bases from V and 2 bases from J, with 8 bases between. The CDR3 loop is CASSSSENYGYTF. The CDR3 bases are TGTGCCAGCAGCTCCTCAGAAAACTATGGCTACACCTTC.

This clonotype appeared many times. The CDR3 DNA follows: TGTGCCAGCAGTTTAGGACGACTGAACACTGAAGCTTTCTTT. Its translation: CASSLGRLNTEAFF. The genes are TRBV12-3 or TRBV12-4 and TRBJ1-1; unclear D gene. The CDR3 contains 14 residues. V lost 1 base to trimming and J lost 0 bases, with 6 bases between them.

The rearrangement uses TRBV2 and TRBJ1-5; 9 bases map to TRBD1. Looked up from germline, CDR1 is SNHLY and CDR2 is FYNNEI. V lost 5 bases to trimming and J lost 7 bases; unmatched junction nucleotides: 9. The CDR3 is 15 residues long. DNA of the CDR3: TGTGCCAGCAGTTACAGGGGGCAGAGGGGACAGCCCCAGCATTTT. Its protein is CASSYRGQRGQPQHF. The whole variable domain, remainder taken from reference TRBV2 and TRBJ1-5, is EPEVTQTPSHQVTQMGQEVILRCVPISNHLYFYWYRQILGQKVEFLVSFYNNEISEKSEIFDDQFSVERPDGSNFTLKIRSTKLEDSAMYFCASSYRGQRGQPQHFGDGTRLSIL.

The rearrangement links TRBV20-1 to TRBJ2-7; TRBD1 agrees at 9 bases. The CDR3 is 16 residues long. V trimming: 7 bases; J trimming: 6 bases; junction bases outside the gene matches: 19. Germline-derived CDR1 and CDR2 are DFQATT and SNEGSKA (reference sequence). In nucleotides, the CDR3 is TGCAGTGTGAGAGGACCGAAACAGGGGGCGTTAGGCGAGCAGTACTTC. This encodes CSVRGPKQGALGEQYF.

The chain uses TRBV6-1 and TRBJ1-6; a weak D match, TRBD1 (5 bases). This CDR3 has 14 residues. Germline V gene lookup returns CDR1 MNHNS and CDR2 SASEGT. Trimming pared 5 bases from V and 5 bases from J, leaving 10 bases between. The CDR3 DNA reads TGTGCCAGCAGTCCCTGGGGGAATAATTCACCCCTCCACTTT. Encoded protein: CASSPWGNNSPLHF.

The V gene is TRBV4-1, the J gene TRBJ2-1, with TRBD1 identical over 12 bases. This CDR3 contains 17 residues. Germline-derived CDR1 and CDR2 are MGHRA and YSYEKL. The ends lost 4 bases at V and 3 bases at J; junction bases unmatched: 7. This CDR3 is CASSRRGTGGIYNEQFF. The CDR3 DNA follows: TGCGCCAGCAGCCGCAGAGGGACAGGGGGCATCTACAATGAGCAGTTCTTC.

V and J are TRBV11-2 and TRBJ2-5, with D possibly TRBD2 on 6 matching bases. Deletions cut 5 bases from V and 3 bases from J, with 13 bases between. This CDR3 spans 14 amino acids. Germline V gene data show CDR1 as SGHAT and CDR2 as FQNNGV. The CDR3 protein is CASSLVPGEETQYF. The DNA of the CDR3 is TGTGCCAGCAGCCTCGTTCCGGGGGAAGAGACCCAGTACTTC.

V is TRBV20-1 and J is TRBJ2-3; 9 bases are shared with TRBD2. The CDR3 is 15 residues long. Germline trimming cut 3 bases from V and 0 bases from J; bases unmatched to any gene: 4. Germline V gene sequence: CDR1 DFQATT, CDR2 SNEGSKA (reference sequence). CDR3 DNA: TGCAGTGCTAGTAGCGGGAGTCTGAGCACAGATACGCAGTATTTT. Translating gives CSASSGSLSTDTQYF.

This chain links TRBV5-1 with TRBJ2-7; no firm D call. This CDR3 has 14 amino acids. V dropped 1 base and J dropped 2 bases, with 10 bases sitting between them. The germline CDR1 and CDR2 sequences are SGHRS and YFSETQ. The CDR3 sequence is CASSLPSDPYEQYF. The DNA of the CDR3 is TGCGCCAGCAGCTTGCCCTCGGACCCCTACGAGCAGTACTTC.

The V gene is TRBV2, the J gene TRBJ1-2; D not certain. Germline V CDR1 and CDR2: SNHLY, FYNNEI. The CDR3 has 12 amino acids. Deletions cut 0 bases from V and 12 bases from J, with 11 bases between. DNA for the CDR3: TGTGCCAGCAGTGAAGCTATAGCCGGCAACACCTTC. Protein sequence: CASSEAIAGNTF.

This clonotype was seen a handful of times. The chain combines TRBV20-1 with TRBJ2-7; D is undetermined. There are 11 residues in the CDR3. The V gene lost 6 bases and the J gene lost 5 bases, with 11 bases spanning the gap. Germline loops: CDR1 DFQATT, CDR2 SNEGSKA (reference sequence). In DNA, the CDR3 is TGCAGTGCAAACCCCGGCCACGAGCAGTACTTC. This gives the protein CSANPGHEQYF.

This clonotype was detected only a few times. The CDR3 coding sequence is TGTGCCAGCAGGAAGCCCCTAGGGGGCACAGATACGCAGTATTTT. Residues: CASRKPLGGTDTQYF. V and J are TRBV28 and TRBJ2-3; a possible D gene is TRBD1 (5 bases). Germline CDR1 is MDHEN and CDR2 is SYDVKM. Trimming took off 6 bases at V and 1 base at J, with 14 bases between the two ends. CDR3 length: 15 amino acids.